The 25 T cell receptor beta chains given below trace back to one sample, sequenced in a study of T cell responses to AZD1222 COVID-19 vaccine. Only in-frame clones appear in the TCRdb table, and some are missing; sequencing was by immunoSEQ multiplex PCR. Seen here are about 130,000 clones, roughly 90% observed once, and the top ten hold over 2.5%. The material sequenced was peripheral blood, taken on day 0 of AZD1222 vaccination. The source is an adult in good health.

The chain carries TRBV9 and TRBJ2-7; 15 bases fit TRBD2. Germline loops: CDR1 SGDLS, CDR2 YYNGEE. The CDR3 length is 19 residues. With V trimmed by 0 bases and J by 3 bases, 10 bases remained unmatched. CDR3 sequence reads: CASSVGTGTSGRFVYEQYF. The CDR3, as DNA: TGTGCCAGCAGCGTAGGGACCGGGACTAGCGGGAGGTTTGTCTACGAGCAGTACTTC. Variable domain in full (rest from reference TRBV9 and TRBJ2-7): DSGVTQTPKHLITATGQRVTLRCSPRSGDLSVYWYQQSLDQGLQFLIQYYNGEERAKGNILERFSAQQFPDLHSELNLSSLELGDSALYFCASSVGTGTSGRFVYEQYFGPGTRLTVT.

The rearrangement joins TRBV6-5 to TRBJ2-4; tentatively, D is TRBD1 (6 bases). Trimming pared 2 bases from V and 6 bases from J, leaving 14 bases between. Looked up from germline, CDR1 is MNHEY and CDR2 is SVGAGI. CDR3 length equals 15 residues. The DNA for the CDR3 is TGTGCCAGCAGTTACCAATCAGGGGACGCAAACATTCAGTACTTC. Its translation: CASSYQSGDANIQYF.

The chain recombines TRBV5-1 with TRBJ2-3; the match to TRBD1 covers 9 bases. The germline gives CDR1 SGHRS, CDR2 YFSETQ. J lost 0 bases, V lost 4 bases, and 3 bases had no gene match. CDR3 length: 15 amino acids. The CDR3 here is CASSTGTGSTDTQYF. CDR3 sequence (DNA): TGCGCCAGCAGCACCGGGACAGGGAGCACAGATACGCAGTATTTT.

V usage is TRBV7-2 and J usage is TRBJ2-1; D unresolved. The CDR3 runs 16 residues. V lost 7 bases and J 0 bases, leaving 16 bases between the germline ends. Per germline, CDR1 SGHTA and CDR2 FQGNSA. DNA for the CDR3: TGTGCCAGCAACCCAGTAACAGCGAACTCCTACAATGAGCAGTTCTTC. Translation: CASNPVTANSYNEQFF.

The V gene is TRBV2, the J gene TRBJ2-1; D is uncertain. The CDR3 spans 17 residues. The V gene's germline CDR1 is SNHLY and CDR2 FYNNEI. Trimming took 9 bases from V and 0 from J, leaving 21 bases between them. The CDR3 DNA reads as TGTGCCAGTGCACAAACCCTCGATTCGAGCTCCTACAATGAGCAGTTCTTC. This codes for CASAQTLDSSSYNEQFF.

This chain links TRBV25-1 with TRBJ2-3; tentatively, D is TRBD2 (6 bases). The ends were cut back, 6 bases at V and 2 bases at J, with 18 bases in the middle. Germline lookup yields CDR1 MGHDK and CDR2 SYGVNS. The CDR3 runs to 16 residues. The CDR3 loop is CASSPGRRGSTDTQYF. DNA for the CDR3: TGTGCCAGCAGCCCTGGGCGGAGGGGTTCCACAGATACGCAGTATTTT.

Note on this clone: One end of the junction does not line up with germline, which may come from a read error. CDR3 DNA: TGTGCCATCAGTGAGTCGGACAGGATCCAGTCCTTC. It is translated as CAISESDRIQSF. The rearrangement links TRBV10-3 to TRBJ1-2; TRBD1 matches at 7 bases. Looked up from germline, CDR1 is ENHRY and CDR2 is SYGVKD. CDR3 size: 12 residues.

The V call is TRBV5-4, the J call TRBJ2-3; TRBD2 agrees at 11 bases. With 6 bases clipped from V and 2 bases from J, the junction kept 5 bases outside the gene matches. The germline gives CDR1 SGHNT, CDR2 YYREEE (reference sequence). This CDR3 is built from 15 residues. CDR3 nucleotides: TGTGCCAGCAAACTGACTAGCGGGACCACAGATACGCAGTATTTT. This translates into CASKLTSGTTDTQYF.

The chain couples TRBV29-1 to TRBJ1-1, with a tentative D call TRBD1 (5 bases). The CDR3 sequence is 13 residues long. V dropped 8 bases and J dropped 2 bases, with 15 bases sitting between them. Germline CDR1 and CDR2: SQVTM and ANQGSEA. The CDR3 DNA reads as TGCAGCCTAAGGACACCTTTAAACACTGAAGCTTTCTTT. Protein sequence: CSLRTPLNTEAFF. Looking up the rest from reference TRBV29-1 and TRBJ1-1 gives the full variable domain: SAVISQKPSRDICQRGTSLTIQCQVDSQVTMMFWYRQQPGQSLTLIATANQGSEATYESGFVIDKFPISRPNLTFSTLTVSNMSPEDSSIYLCSLRTPLNTEAFFGQGTRLTVV.

The V and J genes are TRBV19 and TRBJ2-7, with 9 nucleotides matching TRBD1. Trimming cost V 3 bases and J 5 bases; bases outside gene matches: 2. Germline V gives CDR1 LNHDA, CDR2 SQIVND (reference sequence). CDR3 length equals 13 residues. CDR3 amino acids: CASSMGQGDEQYF. The CDR3 region has the DNA TGTGCCAGTAGTATGGGACAGGGAGACGAGCAGTACTTC.

The chain recombines TRBV7-9 with TRBJ1-3, with D possibly matching TRBD1 (6 bases). This CDR3 has 13 amino acids. Germline V gives CDR1 SEHNR, CDR2 FQNEAQ (reference sequence). Trimming shortened V by 5 bases and J by 5 bases, and 10 bases separated the two germline ends. The CDR3 region has the DNA TGTGCCAGCAGCGTGGACAGACGAAACACCATATATTTT. This codes for CASSVDRRNTIYF.

This clone appeared a single time. Here the CDR3 DNA reads TGTGCCAGCAGCCCAGCGGAGGCGGGGGTCTACAATGAGCAGTTCTTC. Translated, it gives CASSPAEAGVYNEQFF. The chain has TRBV4-2 and TRBJ2-1, with TRBD2 matching 7 bases. This CDR3 is 16 amino acids long. V lost 4 bases, J lost 3 bases, and 9 bases stayed unmatched. Germline V lookup: CDR1 LGHNA, CDR2 YNFKEQ.

V and J are TRBV29-1 and TRBJ1-4; D is perhaps TRBD1 (6 bases). The CDR3 extends over 12 amino acids. Germline CDR1 SQVTM, CDR2 ANQGSEA. Trimming cost V 1 base and J 8 bases, with 8 bases left between them. CDR3 DNA sequence: TGCAGCGTTGAAGCCAGGGGCGAAAAACTGTTTTTT. Its protein is CSVEARGEKLFF.

Here the CDR3 reads CASSAGQGAGNYGYTF. Here the CDR3 DNA reads TGTGCCAGCAGTGCGGGACAAGGGGCAGGGAACTATGGCTACACCTTC. This sequence joins TRBV6-1 and TRBJ1-2; D is perhaps TRBD1 (6 bases). Germline-derived CDR1 and CDR2 are MNHNS and SASEGT. Trimming removed 4 bases from V and 2 bases from J, with 17 bases in between. This CDR3 is built from 16 residues.

The rearrangement joins TRBV5-8 to TRBJ1-5, with TRBD1 as a possible D gene (5 bases). Trimming left V 4 bases short and J 3 bases short, with 20 bases between. The CDR3 totals 17 residues. Germline V gene data show CDR1 as SGHTS and CDR2 as YDEGEE. The CDR3 is CASSPRVGTGPNQPQHF. The CDR3 DNA follows: TGTGCCAGCAGCCCCCGGGTGGGGACGGGACCCAATCAGCCCCAGCATTTT.

The chain is built from TRBV3-1 (or the pseudogene TRBV3-2) and TRBJ1-1; D ambiguous. V lost 4 bases and J lost 6, with 12 bases in between. The CDR3 spans 13 residues. Germline assignment: CDR1 LGHDT and CDR2 YNNKEL (reference sequence). Written as DNA, the CDR3 is TGTGCCAGCAGCCCCCGGTTAAGGGCTGAAGCTTTCTTT. Its protein is CASSPRLRAEAFF.

This clone was recorded only once. CDR3 coding DNA: TGCGCCAGCAGTGAGTTAATCCTGACAGGGACAAATCAGCCCCAGCATTTT. Protein sequence: CASSELILTGTNQPQHF. V usage is TRBV10-1 and J usage is TRBJ1-5; 7 bases are shared with TRBD1. The CDR3 sequence is 17 residues long. Trimming took 1 base from V and 4 from J; bases not matched to a gene: 10. The V gene's germline CDR1 is WNHNN and CDR2 SYGVQD (reference sequence).

The chain employs TRBV21-1 and TRBJ1-6; the DNA was not compared with TRBD1, the D call given in the table. TRBV21-1 is recorded as a pseudogene. CDR3 length equals 15 residues. CDR3 sequence: CASSKARTGDSPLHF. The CDR3 DNA follows: TGTGCCAGCAGCAAAGCCCGGACAGGGGACTCACCCCTCCACTTT.

The chain carries TRBV7-9 and TRBJ2-2, with D hard to call. The CDR3 length is 17 residues. V was pared by 4 bases and J by 2 bases, with 17 bases between. Germline CDR1 SEHNR, CDR2 FQNEAQ (reference sequence). The CDR3 reads CASSSGWAAVNTGELFF. CDR3 bases: TGTGCCAGCAGCTCGGGTTGGGCCGCAGTAAACACCGGGGAGCTGTTTTTT. Drawing the rest from reference TRBV7-9 and TRBJ2-2, the complete variable domain is DTGVSQNPRHKITKRGQNVTFRCDPISEHNRLYWYRQTLGQGPEFLTYFQNEAQLEKSRLLSDRFSAERPKGSFSTLEIQRTEQGDSAMYLCASSSGWAAVNTGELFFGEGSRLTVL.

The V call is TRBV4-1, the J call TRBJ2-1; D possibly corresponds to TRBD2 (5 bases). Germline CDR1 MGHRA, CDR2 YSYEKL. V was shortened by 9 bases and J by 10 bases, with 10 bases between the two germline ends. There are 10 residues in the CDR3. The CDR3 spells CARIGREQFF. DNA of the CDR3: TGCGCCAGGATAGGGAGAGAGCAGTTCTTC.

V usage is TRBV25-1 and J usage is TRBJ1-3, with D unclear. The length of the CDR3 is 12 residues. The germline CDR1 and CDR2 sequences are MGHDK and SYGVNS. V dropped 3 bases and J dropped 4 bases, with 4 bases sitting between them. This CDR3 is CASSDLGNTIYF. The DNA for the CDR3 is TGTGCCAGCAGTGACCTCGGAAACACCATATATTTT.

The chain links TRBV12-3 or TRBV12-4 to TRBJ1-2, with no clear D. The CDR3 consists of 13 residues. Trimming removed 3 bases at V and 2 bases at J, with 7 bases between. The CDR3 sequence: CASSFMRNYGYTF. DNA for the CDR3: TGTGCCAGCAGTTTTATGAGGAACTATGGCTACACCTTC.

This sequence joins TRBV11-1 and TRBJ2-7; the D call may be TRBD1 or TRBD2 (5 bases each). This CDR3 is built from 14 residues. Germline CDR1 and CDR2: SGHAT and FQDESV (reference sequence). Trimming stripped 4 bases from V and 2 bases from J, with 12 bases between. CDR3 sequence reads: CASSYRDGAYEQYF. CDR3 DNA: TGTGCCAGCAGCTACCGGGACGGAGCCTACGAGCAGTACTTC.

The chain carries TRBV5-4 and TRBJ2-4; 8 bases are shared with TRBD1. CDR1 and CDR2 (germline): SGHNT, YYREEE (reference sequence). The CDR3 is 14 amino acids. J was trimmed by 11 bases and V by 3 bases; bases with no gene match: 10. The CDR3 coding sequence is TGTGCCAGCAGCTCAGGGACAGGATTCAACGTTCAGTACTTC. It encodes CASSSGTGFNVQYF.

V and J are TRBV2 and TRBJ1-6; D is undetermined. V was pared by 7 bases and J by 3 bases, with 13 bases between. Germline V gene data show CDR1 as SNHLY and CDR2 as FYNNEI. This CDR3 has 15 residues. The CDR3 is CASKLYGLYNSPLHF. CDR3 in DNA: TGTGCCAGCAAACTTTATGGTCTCTATAATTCACCCCTCCACTTT.